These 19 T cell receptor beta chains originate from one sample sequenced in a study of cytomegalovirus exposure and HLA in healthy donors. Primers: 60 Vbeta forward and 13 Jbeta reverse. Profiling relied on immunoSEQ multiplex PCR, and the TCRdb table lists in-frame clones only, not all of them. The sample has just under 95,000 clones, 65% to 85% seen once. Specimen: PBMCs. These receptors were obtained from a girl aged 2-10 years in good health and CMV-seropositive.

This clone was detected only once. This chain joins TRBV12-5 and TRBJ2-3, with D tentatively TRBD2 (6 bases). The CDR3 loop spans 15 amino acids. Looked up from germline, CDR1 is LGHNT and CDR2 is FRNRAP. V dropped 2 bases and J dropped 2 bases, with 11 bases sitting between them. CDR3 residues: CASGLTASDTDTQYF. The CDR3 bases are TGTGCTAGTGGTTTGACCGCTAGCGACACAGATACGCAGTATTTT.

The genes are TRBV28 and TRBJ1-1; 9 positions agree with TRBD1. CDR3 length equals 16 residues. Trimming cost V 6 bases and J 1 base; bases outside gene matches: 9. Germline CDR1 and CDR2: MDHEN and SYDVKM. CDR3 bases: TGTGCCAGCAGCCCTCCAGCGGACAGGGGGAACACTGAAGCTTTCTTT. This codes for CASSPPADRGNTEAFF. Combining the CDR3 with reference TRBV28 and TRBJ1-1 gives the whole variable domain DVKVTQSSRYLVKRTGEKVFLECVQDMDHENMFWYRQDPGLGLRLIYFSYDVKMKEKGDIPEGYSVSREKKERFSLILESASTNQTSMYLCASSPPADRGNTEAFFGQGTRLTVV.

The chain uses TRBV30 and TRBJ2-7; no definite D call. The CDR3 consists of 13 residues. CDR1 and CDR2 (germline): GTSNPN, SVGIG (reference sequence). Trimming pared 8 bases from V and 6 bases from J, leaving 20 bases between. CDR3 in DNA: TGTGCCGTGGGCCCACTCTCCAGGTCCGAGCAGTACTTC. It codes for CAVGPLSRSEQYF.

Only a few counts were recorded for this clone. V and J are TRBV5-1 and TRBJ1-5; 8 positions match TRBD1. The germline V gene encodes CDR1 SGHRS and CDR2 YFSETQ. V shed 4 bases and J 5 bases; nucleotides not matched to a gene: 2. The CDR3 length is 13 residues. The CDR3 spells CASSPTGDQPQHF. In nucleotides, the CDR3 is TGCGCCAGCAGCCCGACAGGGGATCAGCCCCAGCATTTT.

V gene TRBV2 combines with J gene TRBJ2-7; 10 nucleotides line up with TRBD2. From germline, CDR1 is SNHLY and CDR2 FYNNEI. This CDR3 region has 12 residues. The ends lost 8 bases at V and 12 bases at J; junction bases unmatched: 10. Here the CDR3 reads CASEWASGRLYF. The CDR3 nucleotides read TGTGCCAGCGAGTGGGCTAGCGGGAGATTGTACTTC.

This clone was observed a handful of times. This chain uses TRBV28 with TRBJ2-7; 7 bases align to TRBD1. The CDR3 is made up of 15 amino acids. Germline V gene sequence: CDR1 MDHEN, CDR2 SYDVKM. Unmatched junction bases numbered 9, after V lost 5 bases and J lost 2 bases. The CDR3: CASSARGQEPYEQYF. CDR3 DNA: TGTGCCAGCAGTGCCCGCGGACAGGAGCCCTACGAGCAGTACTTC. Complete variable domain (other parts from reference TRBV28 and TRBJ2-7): DVKVTQSSRYLVKRTGEKVFLECVQDMDHENMFWYRQDPGLGLRLIYFSYDVKMKEKGDIPEGYSVSREKKERFSLILESASTNQTSMYLCASSARGQEPYEQYFGPGTRLTVT.

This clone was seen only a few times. CDR3 sequence: CAWTFSLGLAGGKFF. For the CDR3, the DNA is TGTGCCTGGACTTTTTCACTGGGACTAGCGGGAGGCAAGTTCTTC. The chain employs TRBV30 and TRBJ2-1; TRBD2 matches 15 bases. Trimming took 4 bases from V and 14 from J; bases not matched to a gene: 12. CDR1 and CDR2 (germline): GTSNPN, SVGIG (reference sequence). The CDR3 has 15 amino acids.

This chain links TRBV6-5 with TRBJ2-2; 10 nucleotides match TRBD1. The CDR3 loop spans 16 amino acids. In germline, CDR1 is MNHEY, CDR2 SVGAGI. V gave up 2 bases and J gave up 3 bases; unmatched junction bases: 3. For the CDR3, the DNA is TGTGCCAGCAGTTACCTCGGGACAGGGGACACCGGGGAGCTGTTTTTT. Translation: CASSYLGTGDTGELFF.

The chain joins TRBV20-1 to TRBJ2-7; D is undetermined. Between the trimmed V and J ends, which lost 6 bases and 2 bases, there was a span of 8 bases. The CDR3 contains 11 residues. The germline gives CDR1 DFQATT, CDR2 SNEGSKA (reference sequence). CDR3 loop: CSAHRAYEQYF. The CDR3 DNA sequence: TGCAGTGCCCACCGGGCCTACGAGCAGTACTTC.

CDR3 in DNA: TGCGCCAGCAGCCAAGAGCCTAGCTCCTACGAGCAGTACTTC. This sequence encodes CASSQEPSSYEQYF. The chain has TRBV4-1 and TRBJ2-7, with unresolved D. With 0 bases removed from V and 0 bases from J, the gap between germline ends came to 6 bases. Per the germline V gene, CDR1 is MGHRA and CDR2 is YSYEKL. CDR3 length: 14 residues.

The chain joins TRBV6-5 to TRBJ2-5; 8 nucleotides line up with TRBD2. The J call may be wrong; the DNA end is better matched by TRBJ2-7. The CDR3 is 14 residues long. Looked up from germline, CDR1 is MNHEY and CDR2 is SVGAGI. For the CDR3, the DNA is TGTGCCAGCAGTGTTCCGGGGGGGGGATACGAGCAGTACTTC. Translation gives CASSVPGGGYEQYF.

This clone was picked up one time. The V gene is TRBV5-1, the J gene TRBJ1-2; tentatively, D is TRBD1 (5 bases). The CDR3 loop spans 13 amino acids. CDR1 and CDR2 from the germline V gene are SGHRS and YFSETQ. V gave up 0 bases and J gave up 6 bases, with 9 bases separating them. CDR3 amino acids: CASSLAQVDGYTF. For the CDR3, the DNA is TGCGCCAGCAGCTTGGCACAGGTGGATGGCTACACCTTC.

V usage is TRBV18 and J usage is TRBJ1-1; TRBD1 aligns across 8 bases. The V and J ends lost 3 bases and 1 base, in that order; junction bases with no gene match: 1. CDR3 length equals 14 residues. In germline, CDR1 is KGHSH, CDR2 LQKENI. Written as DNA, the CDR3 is TGTGCCAGCTCACCGACAGGGGCGAACACTGAAGCTTTCTTT. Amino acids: CASSPTGANTEAFF.

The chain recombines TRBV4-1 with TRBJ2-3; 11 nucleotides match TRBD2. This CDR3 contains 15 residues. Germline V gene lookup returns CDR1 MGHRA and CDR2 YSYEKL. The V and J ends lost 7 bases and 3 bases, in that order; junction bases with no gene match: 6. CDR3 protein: CASTLGTSGTDTQYF. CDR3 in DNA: TGCGCCAGCACCTTAGGGACTAGCGGTACAGATACGCAGTATTTT.

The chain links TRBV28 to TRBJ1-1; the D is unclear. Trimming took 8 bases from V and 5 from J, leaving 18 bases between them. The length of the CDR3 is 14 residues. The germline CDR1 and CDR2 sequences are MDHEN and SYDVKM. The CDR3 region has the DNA TGTGCCAGCGACCCCCGGGGAGACCGGACTGAAGCTTTCTTT. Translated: CASDPRGDRTEAFF.

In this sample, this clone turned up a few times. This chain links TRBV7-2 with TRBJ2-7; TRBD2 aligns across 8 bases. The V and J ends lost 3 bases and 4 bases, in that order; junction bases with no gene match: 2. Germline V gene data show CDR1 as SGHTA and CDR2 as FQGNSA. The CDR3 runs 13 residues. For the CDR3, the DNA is TGTGCCAGCAGCTTTAGCGGGGATTACGAGCAGTACTTC. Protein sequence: CASSFSGDYEQYF.

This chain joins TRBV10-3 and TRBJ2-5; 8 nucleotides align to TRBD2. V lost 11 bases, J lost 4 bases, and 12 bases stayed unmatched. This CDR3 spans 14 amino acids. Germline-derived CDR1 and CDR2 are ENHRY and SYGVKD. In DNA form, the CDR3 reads TGTGCCTCACGTGGGACGGCGGGAGGAGAGACCCAGTACTTC. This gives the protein CASRGTAGGETQYF.

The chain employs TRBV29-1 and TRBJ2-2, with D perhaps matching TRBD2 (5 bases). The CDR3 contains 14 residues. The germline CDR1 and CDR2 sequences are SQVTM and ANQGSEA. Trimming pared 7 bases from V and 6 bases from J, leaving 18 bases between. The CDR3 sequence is CSASRELSAGELFF. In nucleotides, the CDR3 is TGCAGCGCTTCCCGGGAACTATCTGCCGGGGAGCTGTTTTTT.

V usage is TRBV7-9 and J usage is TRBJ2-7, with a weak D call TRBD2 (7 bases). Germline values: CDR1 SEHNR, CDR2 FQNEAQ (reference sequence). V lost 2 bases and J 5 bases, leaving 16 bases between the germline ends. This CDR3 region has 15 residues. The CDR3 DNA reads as TGTGCCAGCAGCTTACCGGGGGGCCCGTACGACGAGCAGTACTTC. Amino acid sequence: CASSLPGGPYDEQYF.